A single sample gave rise to the 2 T cell receptor beta chains below, sequenced in a study of blood T cell repertoires in COVID-19. The table came from immunoSEQ multiplex PCR; TCRdb's copy has only in-frame clones and leaves some out. Among 55,000 or so clones listed, over 75% were seen once. The sequenced sample was peripheral blood. The source is a human donor in a cohort sampled during active COVID-19.

The chain is built from TRBV29-1 and TRBJ2-7, with 9 bases lining up with TRBD1. The CDR3 is 13 amino acids. With 4 bases clipped from V and 0 bases from J, the junction kept 1 base outside the gene matches. Germline V CDR1 and CDR2: SQVTM, ANQGSEA. The CDR3 here is CSVGDRVSYEQYF. The CDR3 region has the DNA TGCAGCGTTGGGGACAGGGTCTCCTACGAGCAGTACTTC.

V is TRBV4-2 and J is TRBJ2-2; TRBD2 might be the D (7 bases). Deletions cut 1 base from V and 4 bases from J, with 13 bases between. The CDR3 consists of 16 residues. CDR1 LGHNA and CDR2 YNFKEQ come from the germline V gene. The chain's CDR3 is CASSQGGRGGTGELFF. CDR3 nucleotide sequence: TGTGCCAGCAGCCAAGGCGGTAGGGGGGGCACCGGGGAGCTGTTTTTT.